The 27 T cell receptor beta chains listed next were all sequenced from one sample in a study of blood T cell repertoires in COVID-19. Assay: immunoSEQ multiplex PCR; the TCRdb copy retains only in-frame clones and omits some. The table lists 44,000 or so clones, 83% of them singletons. The sequenced material came from peripheral blood. Receptors were obtained from a man older than 75 in a cohort sampled during active COVID-19.

This clone appeared a few times. The chain uses TRBV6-5 and TRBJ1-2; D unresolved. CDR3 length equals 13 residues. Germline V CDR1 and CDR2: MNHEY, SVGAGI. Deletions cut 5 bases from V and 8 bases from J, with 15 bases between. CDR3 region: CASSPGSLWGYTF. As DNA, the CDR3 is TGTGCCAGCAGTCCCGGGTCCCTCTGGGGCTACACCTTC.

V gene TRBV11-3 combines with J gene TRBJ2-1, with D hard to call. Germline assignment: CDR1 SGHNT and CDR2 YENEEA. The CDR3 is made up of 13 amino acids. The V and J ends lost 5 bases and 1 base respectively, with 6 bases between them. Here the CDR3 reads CASSAGSYNEQFF. The CDR3 DNA sequence: TGTGCCAGCAGCGCCGGTTCCTACAATGAGCAGTTCTTC.

In its sample, this clone was seen once. V usage is TRBV21-1 and J usage is TRBJ2-3; the table gives TRBD2 as D, unverified against the DNA. TRBV21-1 is recorded as a pseudogene. This CDR3 comprises 15 residues. This CDR3 is CASSSPRVSTDTQYF. As DNA, the CDR3 is TGTGCCAGCAGCTCCCCGCGGGTAAGCACAGATACGCAGTATTTT.

This sequence joins TRBV21-1 and TRBJ2-7; TRBD1, as called in the table, went unchecked against the DNA. TRBV21-1 corresponds to a pseudogene. The CDR3 totals 14 residues. DNA for the CDR3: TGTGCCAGCAACCCGGACAGGGGTGGTTACGAGCAGTACTTC. It translates to CASNPDRGGYEQYF.

The rearrangement uses TRBV3-1 (or the pseudogene TRBV3-2) and TRBJ2-5, with D hard to call. V was pared by 5 bases and J by 1 base, with 11 bases between. Germline V gives CDR1 LGHDT, CDR2 YNNKEL (reference sequence). The CDR3 is made up of 14 amino acids. The CDR3 DNA reads as TGTGCCAGCAGCTCGACACTGGTCCAAGAGACCCAGTACTTC. It is translated as CASSSTLVQETQYF.

The chain has TRBV24-1 and TRBJ1-2; 7 bases line up with TRBD1. This CDR3 comprises 13 residues. Germline-derived CDR1 and CDR2 are KGHDR and SFDVKD. V lost 4 bases to trimming and J lost 8 bases; unmatched junction nucleotides: 6. In DNA form, the CDR3 reads TGTGCCACCAGTGAGCAGACAGGGAAGGGCTACACCTTC. Protein: CATSEQTGKGYTF.

The chain is built from TRBV4-3 and TRBJ1-2; TRBD1 matches 8 bases. J lost 7 bases, V lost 1 base, and 5 bases had no gene match. The length of the CDR3 is 14 residues. Per germline, CDR1 LGHNA and CDR2 YSLEER. This CDR3 is CASSQVVTGVGYTF. Written as DNA, the CDR3 is TGCGCCAGCAGCCAAGTCGTGACAGGGGTTGGCTACACCTTC.

V gene TRBV5-1 combines with J gene TRBJ2-2; 10 bases fit TRBD2. Germline CDR1 is SGHRS and CDR2 is YFSETQ. The J segment lost 2 bases and the V segment lost 2 bases, leaving 9 bases of the junction unmatched. The length of the CDR3 is 18 residues. The CDR3 sequence is CASSFAITSGVNTGELFF. The CDR3 DNA reads TGCGCCAGCAGCTTCGCTATCACTAGCGGGGTAAACACCGGGGAGCTGTTTTTT.

V gene TRBV3-1 (or the pseudogene TRBV3-2) combines with J gene TRBJ1-1; TRBD1 is a possible D gene (5 bases). Looked up from germline, CDR1 is LGHDT and CDR2 is YNNKEL (reference sequence). This CDR3 region has 14 residues. Trimming pared 6 bases from V and 5 bases from J, leaving 16 bases between. CDR3 in DNA: TGTGCCAGCAGGCGAACGGGGGTGCGAACTGAAGCTTTCTTT. The encoded protein is CASRRTGVRTEAFF.

This clone was counted a few times. In nucleotides, the CDR3 is TGCGCCAGCAGCCCACAGGGACAGACCTACGAGCAGTACTTC. The encoded protein is CASSPQGQTYEQYF. The chain links TRBV5-1 to TRBJ2-7; TRBD1 matches at 7 bases. CDR3 length: 14 residues. The trim removed 4 bases at V and 2 bases at J, leaving 6 bases unmatched. Germline loops: CDR1 SGHRS, CDR2 YFSETQ.

The chain couples TRBV12-3 or TRBV12-4 to TRBJ2-7, with D possibly matching TRBD2 (6 bases). This CDR3 contains 12 residues. Trimming stripped 5 bases from V and 6 bases from J, with 11 bases between. CDR3 region: CASSPASAEQYF. CDR3 DNA: TGTGCCAGCAGTCCCGCTAGCGCCGAGCAGTACTTC.

The chain combines TRBV18 with TRBJ2-7; no clear D. With 2 bases removed from V and 1 base from J, the gap between germline ends came to 9 bases. This CDR3 spans 14 amino acids. Germline CDR1 is KGHSH and CDR2 is LQKENI. The CDR3 region has the DNA TGTGCCAGCTCACCAAACAGTCTATCCTACGAGCAGTACTTC. As protein: CASSPNSLSYEQYF.

This clone was seen a single time. This sequence joins TRBV19 and TRBJ2-7; D may be TRBD1 or TRBD2 (5 bases each). The CDR3 has 14 amino acids. V dropped 4 bases and J dropped 2 bases, with 12 bases sitting between them. Germline V gene sequence: CDR1 LNHDA, CDR2 SQIVND (reference sequence). This CDR3 reads CASSKEGRTYEQYF. In DNA, the CDR3 is TGTGCCAGTAGTAAAGAGGGGAGAACCTACGAGCAGTACTTC.

This clone was observed a few times. J is TRBJ2-1 and V is TRBV5-1, with a tentative D call TRBD2 (5 bases). The V end lost 9 bases, the J end lost 7 bases, and 17 bases lay between the germline ends. Germline V gene data show CDR1 as SGHRS and CDR2 as YFSETQ. This CDR3 comprises 13 residues. The CDR3 region is CATGSDPGNEQFF. In DNA form, the CDR3 reads TGCGCCACTGGGAGCGATCCGGGGAATGAGCAGTTCTTC.

The chain couples TRBV6-5 to TRBJ2-7; 8 positions match TRBD2. Germline V gene lookup returns CDR1 MNHEY and CDR2 SVGAGI. Losses at the gene ends were 5 bases for V and 2 bases for J; bases not matched to a gene: 8. This CDR3 region has 15 residues. Written as DNA, the CDR3 is TGTGCCAGCAGTCCAACTAGCGGCGGGACCTACGAGCAGTACTTC. Translating gives CASSPTSGGTYEQYF.

In this sample, this clone is medium-sized (0.01 to 0.1%). This rearrangement joins TRBV5-4 to TRBJ1-2; D is unresolved. Trimming took off 4 bases at V and 8 bases at J, with 15 bases between the two ends. The CDR3 has 13 residues. Germline lookup yields CDR1 SGHNT and CDR2 YYREEE (reference sequence). The CDR3 loop is CASSPTPRRGYTF. The DNA of the CDR3 is TGTGCCAGCAGCCCTACGCCAAGGAGAGGCTACACCTTC.

This clone was seen only a few times. The chain employs TRBV24-1 and TRBJ1-5, with D unclear. The CDR3 runs 13 residues. The germline V and J ends were trimmed by 0 bases and 5 bases, with 4 bases remaining between them. CDR1 is KGHDR and CDR2 is SFDVKD in the germline V gene. The CDR3 nucleotides are TGTGCCACCAGTGATTTGAGCGATCAGCCCCAGCATTTT. Translated, it gives CATSDLSDQPQHF.

The chain carries TRBV5-6 and TRBJ2-1, with D possibly being TRBD2 (5 bases). Between the trimmed V and J ends, which lost 2 bases and 8 bases, there was a span of 11 bases. This CDR3 spans 13 amino acids. Germline lookup yields CDR1 SGHDT and CDR2 YYEEEE. In nucleotides, the CDR3 is TGTGCCAGCAGCTTAGTAGAGGGCGATGAGCAGTTCTTC. It translates to CASSLVEGDEQFF.

J is TRBJ1-6 and V is TRBV3-1 (or the pseudogene TRBV3-2); TRBD1 might be the D (6 bases). Germline-derived CDR1 and CDR2 are LGHDT and YNNKEL (reference sequence). V lost 7 bases and J lost 5, with 12 bases in between. The CDR3 length is 14 residues. CDR3 in amino acids: CASTTGGHNSPLHF. CDR3 sequence (DNA): TGTGCCAGCACCACGGGGGGGCATAATTCACCCCTCCACTTT.

The CDR3 nucleotides are TGTGCCAGCAGCAGGGGACTAGCGCAGGGAAATGAGCAGTTCTTC. Encoded protein: CASSRGLAQGNEQFF. This chain joins TRBV11-2 and TRBJ2-1; 10 nucleotides match TRBD2. CDR3 length equals 15 residues. V lost 5 bases and J lost 7; bases outside the gene matches: 8. Germline V gene lookup returns CDR1 SGHAT and CDR2 FQNNGV.

This chain links TRBV11-3 with TRBJ2-3; the D gene is possibly TRBD1 (5 bases). The CDR3 has 14 amino acids. The germline V gene has CDR1 SGHNT and CDR2 YENEEA. V lost 2 bases and J 6 bases, leaving 12 bases between the germline ends. The CDR3 is CASSLRQGADTQYF. The CDR3 bases are TGTGCCAGCAGCTTACGGCAGGGTGCGGATACGCAGTATTTT.

This clone was detected once. V is TRBV3-1 (or the pseudogene TRBV3-2) and J is TRBJ1-1; D might be TRBD1 (6 bases). With 2 bases removed from V and 4 bases from J, the gap between germline ends came to 20 bases. The CDR3 sequence is 17 residues long. The germline CDR1 and CDR2 sequences are LGHDT and YNNKEL (reference sequence). The DNA for the CDR3 is TGTGCCAGCAGCCAATGGTTAGGGGGGGCCCCCGGCACTGAAGCTTTCTTT. Protein: CASSQWLGGAPGTEAFF.

The V call is TRBV5-1, the J call TRBJ2-3, with 9 positions matching TRBD1. J gave up 3 bases and V 2 bases, and 4 bases lay outside the gene matches. This CDR3 comprises 15 residues. The germline gives CDR1 SGHRS, CDR2 YFSETQ. The chain's CDR3 is CASSLQGASTDTQYF. CDR3 coding DNA: TGCGCCAGCAGCTTACAGGGGGCGAGTACAGATACGCAGTATTTT.

The chain couples TRBV3-1 (or the pseudogene TRBV3-2) to TRBJ2-4; D unresolved. V lost 4 bases to trimming and J lost 2 bases, with 18 bases between them. CDR1 and CDR2 (germline): LGHDT, YNNKEL (reference sequence). This CDR3 is built from 17 residues. In DNA form, the CDR3 reads TGTGCCAGCAGCCCGATCTTACGCGGAAGAACCAAAAACATTCAGTACTTC. Amino acid sequence: CASSPILRGRTKNIQYF.

The rearrangement joins TRBV9 to TRBJ2-3, with 14 positions matching TRBD2. Germline CDR1 is SGDLS and CDR2 is YYNGEE. The junction had 6 bases not matched to a gene; V was cut back by 3 bases and J by 0 bases. The CDR3 has 18 amino acids. CDR3 coding DNA: TGTGCCAGCAGCGCCGGGACTAGCGGGGGCCCTAGCACAGATACGCAGTATTTT. Its translation is CASSAGTSGGPSTDTQYF.

DNA for the CDR3: TGTGCCAGCAGCCCCGTTGGTAGCGGGAGCTCCTACAATGAGCAGTTCTTC. It specifies CASSPVGSGSSYNEQFF. The chain joins TRBV7-8 to TRBJ2-1; 9 bases line up with TRBD2. J was trimmed by 0 bases and V by 5 bases; bases with no gene match: 8. This CDR3 contains 17 residues. Germline CDR1 is SGHVS and CDR2 is FQNEAQ.

CDR3 residues: CASRTGTGALTDTQYF. DNA of the CDR3: TGCGCCAGCAGAACCGGGACAGGGGCTTTAACAGATACGCAGTATTTT. This chain joins TRBV5-1 and TRBJ2-3; 10 bases line up with TRBD1. Trimming removed 5 bases from V and 3 bases from J; junction bases left unmatched: 9. Germline V gives CDR1 SGHRS, CDR2 YFSETQ. The CDR3 loop spans 16 amino acids.